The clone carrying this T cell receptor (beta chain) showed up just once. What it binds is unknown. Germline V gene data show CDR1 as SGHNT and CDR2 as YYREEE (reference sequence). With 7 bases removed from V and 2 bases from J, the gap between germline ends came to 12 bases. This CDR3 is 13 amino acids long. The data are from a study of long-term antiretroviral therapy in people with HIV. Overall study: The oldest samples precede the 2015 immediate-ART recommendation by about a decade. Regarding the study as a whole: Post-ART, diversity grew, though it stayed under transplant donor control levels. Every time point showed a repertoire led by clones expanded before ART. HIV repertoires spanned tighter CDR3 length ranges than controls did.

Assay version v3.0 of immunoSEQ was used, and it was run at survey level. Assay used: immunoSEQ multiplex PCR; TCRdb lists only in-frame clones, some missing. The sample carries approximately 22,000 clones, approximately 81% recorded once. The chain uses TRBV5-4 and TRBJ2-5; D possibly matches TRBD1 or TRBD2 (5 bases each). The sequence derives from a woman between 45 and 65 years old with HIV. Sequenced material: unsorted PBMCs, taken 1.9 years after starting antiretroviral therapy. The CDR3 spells CASGTQQQETQYF. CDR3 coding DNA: TGTGCCAGCGGGACGCAACAGCAAGAGACCCAGTACTTC.